The clone carrying this T cell receptor (beta chain) was observed a handful of times. No antigen is known for it. A read error may account for a junction end that differs from germline. These data come from a study of T cell repertoires in cytomegalovirus infection. Across the whole study: A matching HLA type, together with CMV infection, was signaled by public TCR beta signatures.

Findings and caveats of the study: Cumulated frequencies of public TCR beta families served to identify carriers of CMV plus the relevant HLA.

Germline V gives CDR1 SGHVT, CDR2 SQSDAQ. This CDR3 region has 13 residues. TCRdb reanalysed the reads using MiXCR and keeps one entry per CDR3 protein. The sample shows hundreds of thousands of distinct CDR3 sequences, under 45% of them seen only once. The receptor was isolated from a human donor in good health (CMV status not recorded). Some clones in this sample may be carry-over from other donors' samples. The J gene is TRBJ2-1, the V gene TRBV7-4, with D possibly matching TRBD1 (6 bases). The sample was cultured PBMCs, taken from culture after CMV antigen stimulation. CDR3 sequence (DNA): TGTGCCAGCAGTATCAGTGGGGGCTATGAGAAGTTCTTC. The encoded protein is CASSISGGYEKFF.